This T cell receptor (beta chain) is drawn from a study of blood T cell repertoires in COVID-19. Profiling relied on immunoSEQ multiplex PCR, and the TCRdb table lists in-frame clones only, not all of them. The sample holds around 86,000 clones; around 85% are singletons and the top ten take 38%. Germline loops: CDR1 MGHDK, CDR2 SYGVNS. Trimming stripped 3 bases from V and 1 base from J, with 8 bases between. The CDR3 is made up of 14 amino acids. The rearrangement links TRBV25-1 to TRBJ2-3, with TRBD1 as a possible D gene (5 bases). This TCR was recovered from a man of 80 years or more with acute or convalescent COVID-19. Sequences were obtained from peripheral blood. The CDR3: CASSDLQGTDTQYF. CDR3 nucleotides: TGTGCCAGCAGTGATCTACAGGGCACAGATACGCAGTATTTT.